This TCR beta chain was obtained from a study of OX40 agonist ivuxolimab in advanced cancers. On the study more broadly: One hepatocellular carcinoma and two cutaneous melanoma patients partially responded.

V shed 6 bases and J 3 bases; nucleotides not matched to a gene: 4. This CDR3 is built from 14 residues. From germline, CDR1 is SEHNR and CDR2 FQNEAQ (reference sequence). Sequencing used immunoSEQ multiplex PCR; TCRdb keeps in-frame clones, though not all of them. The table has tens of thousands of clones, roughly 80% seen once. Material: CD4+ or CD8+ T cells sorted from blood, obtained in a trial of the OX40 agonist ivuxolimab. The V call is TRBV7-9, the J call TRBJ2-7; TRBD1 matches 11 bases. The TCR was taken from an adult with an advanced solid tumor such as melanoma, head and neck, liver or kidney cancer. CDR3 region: CASSSGTGGYEQYF. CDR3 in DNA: TGTGCCAGCAGTTCCGGGACAGGGGGCTACGAGCAGTACTTC.